The 24 T cell receptor beta chains given below trace back to one sample, sequenced in a study of cytomegalovirus exposure and HLA in healthy donors. Primers for the PCR totalled 60 Vbeta and 13 Jbeta. TCRdb's copy holds only in-frame clones and misses some; the assay was immunoSEQ multiplex PCR. The sample records around 160,000 clones, more than 65% being singletons. Specimen: PBMCs. Receptors were obtained from a man younger than 35 in good health and CMV-seropositive.

The sample holds a few counts of this clone. This chain links TRBV4-1 with TRBJ1-4; 7 bases match TRBD1. The CDR3 spans 15 residues. Trimming cost V 3 bases and J 4 bases; bases outside gene matches: 5. Germline assignment: CDR1 MGHRA and CDR2 YSYEKL. The CDR3 reads CASSQYGTVNEKLFF. CDR3 DNA: TGCGCCAGCAGCCAGTACGGGACAGTTAATGAAAAACTGTTTTTT.

This clone turned up a few times. This rearrangement joins TRBV19 to TRBJ2-3, with 8 positions matching TRBD1. The CDR3 runs to 15 residues. The ends lost 8 bases at V and 4 bases at J; junction bases unmatched: 11. From germline, CDR1 is LNHDA and CDR2 SQIVND (reference sequence). Here the CDR3 DNA reads TGTGCCAGTGGCTCAGGGGGCGGTTATGCAGATACGCAGTATTTT. It yields the protein CASGSGGGYADTQYF.

This sequence joins TRBV7-9 and TRBJ1-1; a weak D match, TRBD1 (5 bases). Germline V gene data show CDR1 as SEHNR and CDR2 as FQNEAQ (reference sequence). Trimming shortened V by 4 bases and J by 1 base, and 10 bases separated the two germline ends. There are 14 residues in the CDR3. The CDR3 DNA follows: TGTGCCAGCAGCTCATCAGACAGGAACACTGAAGCTTTCTTT. It is translated as CASSSSDRNTEAFF. The complete variable domain, with remaining parts taken from reference TRBV7-9 and TRBJ1-1, reads DTGVSQNPRHKITKRGQNVTFRCDPISEHNRLYWYRQTLGQGPEFLTYFQNEAQLEKSRLLSDRFSAERPKGSFSTLEIQRTEQGDSAMYLCASSSSDRNTEAFFGQGTRLTVV.

The V and J genes are TRBV7-9 and TRBJ2-1; 12 bases fit TRBD2. The CDR3 totals 15 residues. V shed 5 bases, J shed 4 bases, and the junction held 3 bases outside the gene matches. Germline V gives CDR1 SEHNR, CDR2 FQNEAQ (reference sequence). CDR3 sequence: CASSRLAGGYNEQFF. The CDR3 nucleotides read TGTGCCAGCAGCCGCCTAGCGGGGGGGTACAATGAGCAGTTCTTC.

Here the CDR3 reads CASSDRSYEQYV. The CDR3 DNA reads as TGTGCCAGCAGTGACAGGTCCTACGAGCAGTACGTC. The chain joins TRBV2 to TRBJ2-7, with no clear D. CDR1 SNHLY and CDR2 FYNNEI come from the germline V gene. V was pared by 3 bases and J by 1 base, with 4 bases between. The CDR3 has 12 residues.

The V call is TRBV15, the J call TRBJ1-1; perhaps TRBD1 as D (5 bases). This CDR3 has 13 amino acids. Trimming took 0 bases from V and 8 from J, leaving 10 bases between them. Germline CDR1 LNHNV, CDR2 YYDKDF (reference sequence). The CDR3 sequence is CATSRDQGREAFF. Written as DNA, the CDR3 is TGTGCCACCAGCAGAGATCAGGGTAGGGAAGCTTTCTTT. The variable domain in full, with the rest retrieved from reference TRBV15 and TRBJ1-1, is DAMVIQNPRYQVTQFGKPVTLSCSQTLNHNVMYWYQQKSSQAPKLLFHYYDKDFNNEADTPDNFQSRRPNTSFCFLDIRSPGLGDTAMYLCATSRDQGREAFFGQGTRLTVV.

This chain connects TRBV6-4 to TRBJ2-3, with 12 bases aligning to TRBD2. The CDR3 consists of 17 residues. The V gene end was trimmed by 2 bases and the J gene end by 1 base; junction bases not matched to a gene: 4. Germline values: CDR1 MRHNA, CDR2 SNTAGT. This chain's CDR3 is CASSDETSGRCTDTQYF. CDR3 DNA: TGTGCCAGCAGTGACGAGACTAGCGGGAGATGCACAGATACGCAGTATTTT.

CDR3 bases: TGTGCCAGCAGCTTTCAGGGATTCGAAAATGGCTACACCTTC. It encodes CASSFQGFENGYTF. The chain has TRBV5-4 and TRBJ1-2, with D possibly being TRBD1 (5 bases). From germline, CDR1 is SGHNT and CDR2 YYREEE (reference sequence). V was trimmed by 2 bases and J by 6 bases, leaving 14 bases between them. This CDR3 has 14 residues.

The V call is TRBV5-6, the J call TRBJ1-3; tentative D call: TRBD1 (5 bases). CDR3 length: 16 amino acids. The ends were cut back, 0 bases at V and 3 bases at J, with 13 bases in the middle. The germline V gene encodes CDR1 SGHDT and CDR2 YYEEEE. CDR3 amino acids: CASSLGVQEFGNTIYF. Here the CDR3 DNA reads TGTGCCAGCAGCTTGGGGGTACAGGAGTTTGGAAACACCATATATTTT.

Relative to its sample, this clone is medium-sized. The chain has TRBV10-3 and TRBJ2-1, with D possibly matching TRBD2 (5 bases). Trimming pared 0 bases from V and 4 bases from J, leaving 10 bases between. The germline V gene encodes CDR1 ENHRY and CDR2 SYGVKD. CDR3 size: 15 residues. This CDR3 reads CAISESDSAYNEQFF. As DNA, the CDR3 is TGTGCCATCAGTGAGTCGGATAGCGCGTACAATGAGCAGTTCTTC.

The V call is TRBV27, the J call TRBJ1-1; D unresolved. Trimming left V 4 bases short and J 1 base short, with 7 bases between. Germline V CDR1 and CDR2: MNHEY, SMNVEV (reference sequence). This CDR3 contains 13 residues. The CDR3 nucleotides read TGTGCCAGCAGTTATAACAGGAACACTGAAGCTTTCTTT. This encodes CASSYNRNTEAFF.

The V and J genes are TRBV7-6 and TRBJ2-5, with 7 bases fitting TRBD2. CDR3 size: 14 residues. Germline V lookup: CDR1 SGHVS, CDR2 FNYEAQ. V lost 5 bases to trimming and J lost 2 bases; unmatched junction nucleotides: 5. CDR3 protein: CASSLGTKQETQYF. CDR3 DNA sequence: TGTGCCAGCAGCCTCGGGACTAAACAAGAGACCCAGTACTTC.

This clone appeared a few times. This rearrangement joins TRBV19 to TRBJ1-2; no reliable D call. Looked up from germline, CDR1 is LNHDA and CDR2 is SQIVND (reference sequence). The CDR3 contains 13 residues. Trimming removed 7 bases at V and 4 bases at J, with 13 bases between. The CDR3 here is CASNTGSFYGYTF. The CDR3 nucleotides are TGTGCCAGTAACACCGGGTCTTTCTATGGCTACACCTTC. Full variable domain (rest looked up from reference TRBV19 and TRBJ1-2): DGGITQSPKYLFRKEGQNVTLSCEQNLNHDAMYWYRQDPGQGLRLIYYSQIVNDFQKGDIAEGYSVSREKKESFPLTVTSAQKNPTAFYLCASNTGSFYGYTFGSGTRLTVV.

V usage is TRBV28 and J usage is TRBJ1-1; no firm D call. CDR1 and CDR2 from the germline V gene are MDHEN and SYDVKM. This CDR3 spans 13 amino acids. V gave up 5 bases and J gave up 4 bases, with 11 bases separating them. CDR3 nucleotides: TGTGCCAGCAGTCTCCAAGGAGGCACTGAAGCTTTCTTT. Its protein is CASSLQGGTEAFF.

This chain connects TRBV12-5 to TRBJ1-1; D is uncertain. Germline CDR1 is LGHNT and CDR2 is FRNRAP. The CDR3 contains 14 residues. Trimming cost V 5 bases and J 1 base, with 11 bases left between them. CDR3: CASGRGPENTEAFF. The CDR3 DNA reads as TGTGCTAGTGGTCGAGGGCCGGAGAACACTGAAGCTTTCTTT.

V and J are TRBV2 and TRBJ2-5; D remains unclear. Trimming left V 3 bases short and J 1 base short, with 9 bases between. This CDR3 has 14 residues. The V gene's germline CDR1 is SNHLY and CDR2 FYNNEI. CDR3: CASSEVVSQETQYF. As DNA, the CDR3 is TGTGCCAGCAGTGAGGTAGTCTCCCAAGAGACCCAGTACTTC. Complete variable domain (other parts from reference TRBV2 and TRBJ2-5): EPEVTQTPSHQVTQMGQEVILRCVPISNHLYFYWYRQILGQKVEFLVSFYNNEISEKSEIFDDQFSVERPDGSNFTLKIRSTKLEDSAMYFCASSEVVSQETQYFGPGTRLLVL.

The J gene is TRBJ1-6, the V gene TRBV27, with 10 bases fitting TRBD1. This CDR3 spans 16 amino acids. The germline V gene has CDR1 MNHEY and CDR2 SMNVEV (reference sequence). Trimming took 5 bases from V and 9 from J; bases not matched to a gene: 10. The CDR3 bases are TGTGCCAGCAGTCCCGATCGGACAGGGGGACGTTCACCCCTCCACTTT. This sequence encodes CASSPDRTGGRSPLHF.

The DNA for the CDR3 is TGTGCCAGCAGCTTGCCCGGGACTAGGGCTGATGAGCAGTTCTTC. Translated: CASSLPGTRADEQFF. The rearrangement uses TRBV5-4 and TRBJ2-1; 8 bases fit TRBD2. The germline V gene has CDR1 SGHNT and CDR2 YYREEE (reference sequence). The trim removed 1 base at V and 8 bases at J, leaving 8 bases unmatched. This CDR3 is 15 amino acids long. Supplemented by reference TRBV5-4 and TRBJ2-1, the full variable domain reads ETGVTQSPTHLIKTRGQQVTLRCSSQSGHNTVSWYQQALGQGPQFIFQYYREEENGRGNFPPRFSGLQFPNYSSELNVNALELDDSALYLCASSLPGTRADEQFFGPGTRLTVL.

In its sample, this clone was seen a few times. The V gene is TRBV6-5, the J gene TRBJ2-2; D is possibly TRBD1 (6 bases). The V end lost 10 bases, the J end lost 6 bases, and 21 bases lay between the germline ends. Germline V lookup: CDR1 MNHEY, CDR2 SVGAGI. This CDR3 spans 15 amino acids. In DNA form, the CDR3 reads TGTGCCACCCGATTCAGGGGCGAGGGGGCCGGGGAGCTGTTTTTT. Its protein is CATRFRGEGAGELFF.

CDR3 region: CAWSVGLAVTDTQYF. Written as DNA, the CDR3 is TGTGCCTGGAGTGTAGGGCTAGCGGTCACAGATACGCAGTATTTT. The chain has TRBV30 and TRBJ2-3, with 7 bases lining up with TRBD2. After removal of 0 bases from V and 2 bases from J, the junction contained 5 bases not matched to a gene. CDR1 GTSNPN and CDR2 SVGIG come from the germline V gene (reference sequence). The CDR3 totals 15 residues.

This sequence joins TRBV5-4 and TRBJ2-2; D is possibly TRBD2 (6 bases). Trimming took off 0 bases at V and 1 base at J, with 7 bases between the two ends. From germline, CDR1 is SGHNT and CDR2 YYREEE (reference sequence). The CDR3 has 15 residues. CDR3: CASSLGRENTGELFF. CDR3 bases: TGTGCCAGCAGCTTGGGGCGGGAGAACACCGGGGAGCTGTTTTTT.

The J gene is TRBJ2-4, the V gene TRBV2; perhaps TRBD2 as D (7 bases). The V gene lost 3 bases and the J gene lost 1 base, with 16 bases spanning the gap. The CDR3 contains 17 residues. Germline assignment: CDR1 SNHLY and CDR2 FYNNEI. In nucleotides, the CDR3 is TGTGCCAGCAGTGACCTGACTAGCCAGGGGGCCAAAAACATTCAGTACTTC. Amino acid sequence: CASSDLTSQGAKNIQYF.

This clone was seen a handful of times. This chain uses TRBV7-2 with TRBJ2-7, with D perhaps assigned TRBD1 or TRBD2 (6 bases each). The CDR3 runs 13 residues. Between the trimmed V and J ends, which lost 1 base and 7 bases, there was a span of 11 bases. CDR1 is SGHTA and CDR2 is FQGNSA in the germline V gene. The CDR3 DNA is TGTGCCAGCAGCTTAGTTACAGGGAGGGAGCAGTACGTC. This encodes CASSLVTGREQYV.

This clone showed up just a few times. The chain combines TRBV5-1 with TRBJ2-1; D might be TRBD2 (6 bases). The CDR3 has 14 amino acids. Trimming cost V 5 bases and J 6 bases, with 15 bases left between them. Germline-derived CDR1 and CDR2 are SGHRS and YFSETQ. The CDR3 region has the DNA TGCGCCAGCAGGTCCCCGACTAGTTCCAATGAGCAGTTCTTC. As protein: CASRSPTSSNEQFF.